This paragraph covers one T cell receptor (beta chain) sequence. Antigen specificity is unknown. This entry comes from a study of cytomegalovirus exposure and HLA in healthy donors. Points from the study as a whole: The study recorded 150 to 200 TCR beta chains that were cytomegalovirus-associated. Analyzed later, association rates of TCRs varied across HLA loci, with DRB1 most and HLA-C fewest.

The PCR made use of 60 Vbeta and 13 Jbeta primers. TCRdb's table, derived via immunoSEQ multiplex PCR, lists solely in-frame clones and lacks some. The sample carries 70,000 to 95,000 clones, 80% recorded once. The CDR3 runs to 15 residues. CDR1 MNHEY and CDR2 SVGAGI come from the germline V gene. V lost 3 bases, J lost 3 bases, and 5 bases stayed unmatched. Specimen: PBMCs. This rearrangement joins TRBV6-5 to TRBJ2-5; the match to TRBD2 covers 9 bases. This clonotype originated in a man younger than 35 in good health and CMV-seronegative. CDR3 protein: CASSYNSGGKETQYF. The CDR3 nucleotides are TGTGCCAGCAGTTATAATAGCGGGGGAAAAGAGACCCAGTACTTC.